This TCR beta chain was recovered during a study of patients and donors after allogeneic stem cell transplantation. The germline V gene has CDR1 MNHNY and CDR2 SVGAGI (reference sequence). The CDR3 is made up of 12 amino acids. V shed 6 bases and J shed 6 bases, with 11 bases lying between them. MiXCR, applied by TCRdb to the RT-PCR reads, yields one record per CDR3 protein. The data show about 200,000 distinct CDR3 sequences, with around two fifths seen just once and around 10% held by the top ten. The sequencing sample was made of blood, either unsorted or a sorted T cell fraction (not recorded which). The chain combines TRBV6-6 with TRBJ1-2, with D perhaps matching TRBD1 (5 bases). The source of this sequence is a human donor who was either an allogeneic HSCT recipient or a stem cell or donor lymphocyte infusion donor (not recorded which). It is not recorded whose cells these are; they may come from a transplant donor. DNA for the CDR3: TGTGCCAGCAGCTCGGGACGTGATGGCTACACCTTC. Amino acid sequence: CASSSGRDGYTF.